This TCR beta chain stems from a study of human T cells and chemical hapten exposure. In the study overall: While the approximately 25-week study was under way, patients received diphenylcyclopropenone on the scalp every week.

There are many counts of this clonotype. As yet, its antigen is unknown. Between the trimmed V and J ends, which lost 8 bases and 5 bases, there was a span of 15 bases. The CDR3 is 13 residues long. The V gene's germline CDR1 is MNHNS and CDR2 SASEGT. One entry per CDR3 protein, called by TCRdb with MiXCR from the RACE reads. The sample shows tens of thousands of distinct CDR3 sequences, under 15% of them seen only once. Study-level results: The formation of large CDR3 similarity clusters by expanded TCRs significantly exceeded that of controls. The immune response of these alopecia patients might not match healthy individuals'. With DPC sensitization, TCRs exceeding 1 in 1000 frequency showed no change.

Time point meaning: patch test 3, about 24 weeks after DPC sensitization. The sample's treatment: therapeutic diphenylcyclopropenone sensitization with weekly scalp DPC. This TCR derives from a woman between 50 and 59 years old with alopecia areata. Some clones in this sample may be carry-over from other donors' samples. The chain combines TRBV6-1 with TRBJ1-1; TRBD1 might be the D (5 bases). Sequencing was performed on whole blood, taken in connection with sensitization to the hapten diphenylcyclopropenone (DPC). DNA of the CDR3: TGTGCCAGCGAGTCAGGGATTGGGACTGAAGCTTTCTTT. This gives the protein CASESGIGTEAFF.